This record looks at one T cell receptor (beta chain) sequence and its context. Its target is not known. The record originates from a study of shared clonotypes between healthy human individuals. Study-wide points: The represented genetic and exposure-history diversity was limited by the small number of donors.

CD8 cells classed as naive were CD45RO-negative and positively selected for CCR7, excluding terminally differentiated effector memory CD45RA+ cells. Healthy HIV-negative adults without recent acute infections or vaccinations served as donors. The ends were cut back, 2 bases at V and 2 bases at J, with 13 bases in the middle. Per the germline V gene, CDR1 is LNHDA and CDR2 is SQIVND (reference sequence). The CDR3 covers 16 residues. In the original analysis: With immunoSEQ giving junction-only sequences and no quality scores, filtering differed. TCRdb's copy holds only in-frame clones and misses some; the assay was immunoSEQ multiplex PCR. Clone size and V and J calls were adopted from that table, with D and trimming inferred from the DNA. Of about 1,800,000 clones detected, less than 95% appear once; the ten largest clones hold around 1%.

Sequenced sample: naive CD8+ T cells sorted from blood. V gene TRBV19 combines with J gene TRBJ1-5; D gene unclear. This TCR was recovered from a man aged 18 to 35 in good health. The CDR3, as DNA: TGTGCCAGTAGTATAAGTTGGGTGATGGGCAATCAGCCCCAGCATTTT. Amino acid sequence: CASSISWVMGNQPQHF.